This passage covers 16 T cell receptor beta chains from one sample sequenced in a study of T cells in Graves' hyperthyroidism and ophthalmopathy. Using RNA transcripts as the source, TCR beta CDR3 regions were amplified. Researchers ran a first-round RT-PCR on the TCR CDR3 using the HTBI primer set. TCRdb ran MiXCR on the multiplex PCR reads and lists one entry per CDR3 protein. The repertoire consists of some 580,000 distinct CDR3 sequences, with about 16% occurring once and the leading ten covering 3% to 4%. Sample: blood. The source is a middle-aged woman with Graves' ophthalmopathy.

This clonotype was counted at least ten times. The chain couples TRBV28 to TRBJ1-2; a weak D match, TRBD1 (5 bases). The CDR3 length is 15 residues. CDR1 and CDR2 (germline): MDHEN, SYDVKM. With 3 bases removed from V and 8 bases from J, the gap between germline ends came to 19 bases. The CDR3 loop is CASSFSQGRVNGYTF. The DNA of the CDR3 is TGTGCCAGCAGTTTTTCGCAGGGCAGGGTGAACGGCTACACCTTC.

This clonotype occurred many times. The chain has TRBV10-2 and TRBJ2-7, with D possibly TRBD1 on 6 matching bases. Per the germline V gene, CDR1 is WSHSY and CDR2 is SAAADI. Trimming pared 2 bases from V and 4 bases from J, leaving 18 bases between. CDR3 length equals 16 residues. CDR3 region: CASSEISQGNTYEQYF. The CDR3 DNA reads TGCGCCAGCAGTGAGATTTCGCAGGGGAACACTTACGAGCAGTACTTC.

The chain has TRBV6-1 and TRBJ1-2; the D is unclear. V was trimmed by 4 bases and J by 6 bases, leaving 18 bases between them. The CDR3 spans 15 residues. Germline assignment: CDR1 MNHNS and CDR2 SASEGT. The DNA for the CDR3 is TGTGCCAGCAGTGTGATCATTAGCGGTTATGATGGCTACACCTTC. It specifies CASSVIISGYDGYTF.

This clonotype appeared many times. The chain uses TRBV11-2 and TRBJ2-7; D is possibly TRBD2 (6 bases). The CDR3 extends over 14 amino acids. The V gene's germline CDR1 is SGHAT and CDR2 FQNNGV. Trimming shortened V by 1 base and J by 2 bases, and 9 bases separated the two germline ends. In nucleotides, the CDR3 is TGTGCCAGCAGCTTAGCGGGGGTTGCCTACGAGCAGTACTTC. This translates into CASSLAGVAYEQYF.

The sample holds many counts of this clonotype. The CDR3 region has the DNA TGTGCCAGCAGCCATGGGGGGTTTGATCAGCCCCAGCATTTT. Its protein is CASSHGGFDQPQHF. This chain links TRBV3-1 with TRBJ1-5, with TRBD1 as a possible D gene (5 bases). V lost 3 bases, J lost 5 bases, and 11 bases lay in between. The germline V gene has CDR1 LGHDT and CDR2 YNNKEL (reference sequence). The CDR3 has 14 residues.

This clonotype was observed many times. V gene TRBV7-9 combines with J gene TRBJ2-5; the D gene is possibly TRBD1 (5 bases). CDR3 size: 13 residues. Germline V gene lookup returns CDR1 SEHNR and CDR2 FQNEAQ (reference sequence). V was trimmed by 5 bases and J by 5 bases, leaving 12 bases between them. CDR3 loop: CASSPSGAETQYF. As DNA, the CDR3 is TGTGCCAGCAGCCCTAGTGGGGCGGAGACCCAGTACTTC.

This clonotype showed up just a few times. This chain joins TRBV4-1 and TRBJ1-2; 11 bases map to TRBD1. There are 15 residues in the CDR3. Trimming removed 4 bases from V and 4 bases from J; junction bases left unmatched: 5. Germline V gene data show CDR1 as MGHRA and CDR2 as YSYEKL. The CDR3 DNA sequence: TGCGCCAGCAGCCCGGGGACAGGGGGTCTCTATGGCTACACCTTC. As protein: CASSPGTGGLYGYTF.

This clonotype was counted at least ten times. The genes are TRBV2 and TRBJ1-6, with no clear D. V lost 3 bases and J 0 bases, leaving 3 bases between the germline ends. The V gene's germline CDR1 is SNHLY and CDR2 FYNNEI. The length of the CDR3 is 14 residues. The CDR3 sequence is CASSDDSYNSPLHF. CDR3 in DNA: TGTGCCAGCAGTGATGACTCCTATAATTCACCCCTCCACTTT.

Concerning this clonotype itself: A much larger clone lies a single base off, so this may be a read error. The CDR3 spells CAGSLVPTPRETQYF. CDR3 nucleotide sequence: TGTGCCGGCAGCTTAGTCCCTACCCCCAGGGAGACCCAGTACTTC. This sequence joins TRBV7-2 and TRBJ2-5; D not resolved. Germline V gene sequence: CDR1 SGHTA, CDR2 FQGNSA. The CDR3 is 15 amino acids.

For this clonotype: This clone may be a read error of a much larger clone one base away. The chain carries TRBV30 and TRBJ2-1; D might be TRBD1 (5 bases). The V gene's germline CDR1 is GTSNPN and CDR2 SVGIG (reference sequence). This CDR3 is built from 11 residues. Trimming cost V 5 bases and J 7 bases, with 9 bases left between them. Written as DNA, the CDR3 is TGTGCCTGGGGCAGGGATAATGAGCAGTTCTTC. Encoded protein: CAWGRDNEQFF.

At least ten counts were recorded for this clonotype. The rearrangement joins TRBV5-1 to TRBJ1-1; TRBD1 aligns across 8 bases. After removal of 2 bases from V and 4 bases from J, the junction contained 1 base not matched to a gene. Germline CDR1 SGHRS, CDR2 YFSETQ. The CDR3 loop spans 13 amino acids. CDR3 sequence: CASSFTGGTEAFF. In DNA form, the CDR3 reads TGCGCCAGCAGCTTTACAGGGGGCACTGAAGCTTTCTTT.

V and J are TRBV4-1 and TRBJ2-1; 14 bases match TRBD2. There are 15 residues in the CDR3. Germline V CDR1 and CDR2: MGHRA, YSYEKL. V shed 2 bases, J shed 7 bases, and the junction held 1 base outside the gene matches. The CDR3 region is CASSQRTSGGNEQFF. The CDR3 DNA reads as TGCGCCAGCAGCCAAAGGACTAGCGGGGGGAATGAGCAGTTCTTC.

Many counts were recorded for this clonotype. The CDR3 bases are TGTGCCAGCAGTGCACCGCTAATTGACAGCACAGATACGCAGTATTTT. It translates to CASSAPLIDSTDTQYF. The rearrangement uses TRBV28 and TRBJ2-3; D is uncertain. The CDR3 runs to 16 residues. Germline lookup yields CDR1 MDHEN and CDR2 SYDVKM. Trimming cost V 5 bases and J 0 bases, with 15 bases left between them.

The sample holds a few counts of this clonotype. J is TRBJ2-3 and V is TRBV5-1; TRBD2 matches at 9 bases. The CDR3 extends over 19 amino acids. V trimming: 2 bases; J trimming: 7 bases; junction bases outside the gene matches: 20. The germline V gene encodes CDR1 SGHRS and CDR2 YFSETQ. CDR3: CASSFLPSGGSGSWYTQYF. CDR3 sequence (DNA): TGCGCCAGCAGCTTCCTCCCCTCGGGAGGTAGCGGGAGTTGGTATACGCAGTATTTT.

Turning to this clonotype: At one of its ends the junction is not consistent with the germline gene, which may arise from a read error. This sequence joins TRBV3-1 and TRBJ2-3; D perhaps matches TRBD2 (6 bases). CDR1 is LGHDT, CDR2 YNNKEL, per germline (reference sequence). The CDR3 length is 17 residues. The CDR3 protein is CAGSPMRGILGTDTQYF. CDR3 nucleotides: TGTGCCGGCAGCCCAATGCGCGGGATATTGGGCACAGATACGCAGTATTTT.

This clonotype was seen at least ten times. The V call is TRBV3-1, the J call TRBJ2-7; maybe TRBD2 (5 bases). The CDR3 covers 13 residues. V lost 2 bases to trimming and J lost 5 bases, with 10 bases between them. CDR1 and CDR2 (germline): LGHDT, YNNKEL (reference sequence). The CDR3 bases are TGTGCCAGCAGCCAATTTGAGCGGAACGAGCAGTACTTC. Amino acids: CASSQFERNEQYF.